These T cell receptor beta chains were read from a single sample in a study of response to subunit inactivated influenza vaccine. TCRdb processed the RT-PCR reads anew with MiXCR; each CDR3 protein has one entry. The table lists 300,000 to 350,000 distinct CDR3 sequences, roughly 22% of them singletons, with 10% in the top ten. The sample in question was PBMCs from blood, obtained about 20 months after vaccination. The receptor set was obtained from a man aged 50-75 years who received an inactivated influenza vaccine. Both conserved end residues are part of each CDR3. Each record gives: D gene, clone size, V gene, J gene, CDR3 DNA, CDR3 protein. A D gene is named only where the DNA matches it firmly. Only part of the rows carry a size: once, few, many, or a class if the clone is expanded.

-,few,TRBV24-1,TRBJ2-1,TGTGCCACCAGTGATCCGAGGGGTCTGGGGTATGAGCAGTTCTTC,CATSDPRGLGYEQFF
-,few,TRBV5-1,TRBJ1-1,TGCGCCAGCTTCCCCACAGCTACCAACACTGAAGCTTTCTTT,CASFPTATNTEAFF
-,few,TRBV5-1,TRBJ1-1,TGCGCCAGCAAAGAGAACCTACTGGGGACTGAAGCTTTCTTT,CASKENLLGTEAFF
-,-,TRBV5-1,TRBJ2-2,TGCGCCAGCAGCTTGGTAAGGCCGGCGAACACCGGGGAGCTGTTTTTT,CASSLVRPANTGELFF
-,-,TRBV6-2/TRBV6-3,TRBJ2-7,TGTGCCAGCAGTTACCCGCAGGGGAGCTCCTACGAGCAGTACTTC,CASSYPQGSSYEQYF
-,few,TRBV4-1,TRBJ1-1,TGCGCCAGCAGCAAGATGGGCCCGCATGAAGCTTTCTTT,CASSKMGPHEAFF
-,-,TRBV20-1,TRBJ2-1,TGCAGTGCGGCCGGGTCCTGGATTTTCAATGAGCAGTTCTTC,CSAAGSWIFNEQFF
-,-,TRBV6-2/TRBV6-3,TRBJ1-5,TGTGCCAGCAGTGGCCAGGGCAGGGACAATCAGCCCCAGCATTTT,CASSGQGRDNQPQHF
TRBD2,-,TRBV29-1,TRBJ2-1,TGCAGCGTTGAACCCACCAGCGGGAGGGTAACCTACAATGAGCAGTTCTTC,CSVEPTSGRVTYNEQFF
-,-,TRBV10-3,TRBJ1-5,TGTGCCATCAGTGAGACGTTAGGGAATCAGCCCCAGCATTTT,CAISETLGNQPQHF
TRBD2,-,TRBV6-5,TRBJ2-7,TGTGCCAGCAGTTACTCAGCGGGACGTCAAGCAGAGCAGTACTTC,CASSYSAGRQAEQYF
-,-,TRBV5-1,TRBJ2-7,TGCGCCAGCAGCTTGGAGCAGGACTACGAGCAGTACTTC,CASSLEQDYEQYF
TRBD1,many,TRBV27,TRBJ1-1,TGTGCCAGCAGCTTAGGTACAGGGGGCACTGAAGCTTTCTTT,CASSLGTGGTEAFF
TRBD1,few,TRBV5-1,TRBJ1-6,TGCGCCAGCAGTGTACCACAGGGGGCTGGATCACCCCTCCACTTT,CASSVPQGAGSPLHF
TRBD2,few,TRBV28,TRBJ2-7,TGTGCCAGCAGTTTAAGGCTAGCGGGAGGCAAAAGGGCCGAGCAGTACTTC,CASSLRLAGGKRAEQYF
-,few,TRBV7-9,TRBJ2-3,TGTGCCAGCAGATGGGACAAGGATACGCAGTATTTT,CASRWDKDTQYF
-,-,TRBV5-1,TRBJ2-1,TGCGCCAGCAGCTTGGACTCTCTTCGCGGCAATGAGCAGTTCTTC,CASSLDSLRGNEQFF
-,few,TRBV12-3/TRBV12-4,TRBJ1-5,TGTGCCAGCAGTTTCACGGGGAGCAATCAGCCCCAGCATTTT,CASSFTGSNQPQHF
-,few,TRBV6-5,TRBJ1-6,TGTGCCAGCAGTTATGGACAGTCGAATTCACCCCTCCACTTT,CASSYGQSNSPLHF
TRBD1,many,TRBV20-1,TRBJ1-2,TGCAGTGCTAGAGATCGCGGGACAGGGAACTATGGCTACACCTTC,CSARDRGTGNYGYTF